The clone carrying this T cell receptor (beta chain) has only a few counts. Repertoires were generated with immunoSEQ multiplex PCR, while TCRdb's copy carries only in-frame clones and drops some. This table has about 120,000 clones, approximately 87% appearing once. The data stem from a study of control samples from healthy donors and cancer patients. V was trimmed by 0 bases and J by 3 bases, leaving 12 bases between them. The germline V gene has CDR1 MGHRA and CDR2 YSYEKL. This CDR3 contains 16 residues. This receptor was taken from a man younger than 40 in good health. Sequenced: blood. This chain links TRBV4-1 with TRBJ1-5; D unclear. The CDR3, as DNA: TGCGCCAGCAGCCAAGAATCTTGGCGGGTCAATCAGCCCCAGCATTTT. Translating it yields CASSQESWRVNQPQHF.